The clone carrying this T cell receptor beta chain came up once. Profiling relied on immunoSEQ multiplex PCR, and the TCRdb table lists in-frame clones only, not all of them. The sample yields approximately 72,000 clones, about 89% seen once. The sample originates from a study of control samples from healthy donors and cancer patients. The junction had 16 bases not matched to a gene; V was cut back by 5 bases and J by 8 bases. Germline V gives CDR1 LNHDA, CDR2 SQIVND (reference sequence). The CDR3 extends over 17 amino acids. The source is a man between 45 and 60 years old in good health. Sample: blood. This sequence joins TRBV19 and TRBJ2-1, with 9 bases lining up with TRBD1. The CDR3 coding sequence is TGTGCCAGTAGTCCGGGGACAGGGAAGCATCTTGAGGATGAGCAGTTCTTC. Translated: CASSPGTGKHLEDEQFF.